One and the same sample provided the 25 T cell receptor beta chains below, sequenced in a study of OX40 agonist ivuxolimab in advanced cancers. Sequenced by immunoSEQ multiplex PCR; TCRdb stores in-frame clones only, minus some. Altogether 100,000 to 120,000 clones are present, roughly 87% being singletons, with the ten largest covering less than 0.35%. This material consisted of CD4+ or CD8+ T cells sorted from blood, taken in a trial of the OX40 agonist ivuxolimab. The receptors here all came from an adult with an advanced solid tumor such as melanoma, head and neck, liver or kidney cancer.

The rearrangement uses TRBV12-5 and TRBJ1-1; no definite D call. The CDR3 is 13 residues long. Trimming took off 6 bases at V and 5 bases at J, with 13 bases between the two ends. Germline V gene data show CDR1 as LGHNT and CDR2 as FRNRAP. CDR3 in amino acids: CASGGYRATEAFF. The CDR3 DNA reads TGTGCTAGTGGGGGGTATCGAGCTACTGAAGCTTTCTTT.

The chain carries TRBV9 and TRBJ2-5; 7 positions match TRBD1. Germline lookup yields CDR1 SGDLS and CDR2 YYNGEE. The CDR3 is 15 residues long. J was trimmed by 0 bases and V by 6 bases; bases with no gene match: 8. DNA for the CDR3: TGTGCCAGCACCCACTCACAGGGGTACCAAGAGACCCAGTACTTC. The encoded protein is CASTHSQGYQETQYF.

This rearrangement joins TRBV5-1 to TRBJ2-7; 13 nucleotides match TRBD2. Per germline, CDR1 SGHRS and CDR2 YFSETQ. Trimming at V came to 3 bases and at J to 0 bases, leaving 9 bases not matched to a gene. The CDR3 contains 18 residues. The chain's CDR3 is CASSSGLAGYTDSYEQYF. The CDR3 coding sequence is TGCGCCAGCAGCTCGGGACTAGCGGGATATACCGACTCCTACGAGCAGTACTTC.

On this clone itself: Other nucleotide sequences from this sample produce the same CDR3. The rearrangement uses TRBV18 and TRBJ1-6; weak D call: TRBD1 (6 bases). The germline CDR1 and CDR2 sequences are KGHSH and LQKENI. The CDR3 is made up of 14 amino acids. Deletions cut 2 bases from V and 7 bases from J, with 9 bases between. In DNA form, the CDR3 reads TGTGCCAGCTCACCAGGTCAGGGGAATTCACCCCTCCACTTT. It encodes CASSPGQGNSPLHF.

The chain carries TRBV7-8 and TRBJ2-5, with 9 nucleotides matching TRBD2. The end of the DNA aligns better with TRBJ2-7, so the J call may be wrong. Germline-derived CDR1 and CDR2 are SGHVS and FQNEAQ. The CDR3 covers 15 residues. CDR3 residues: CASSPKREVPYEQYF. The CDR3 DNA is TGTGCCAGCAGCCCCAAGCGGGAGGTCCCCTACGAGCAGTACTTC.

The chain uses TRBV5-8 and TRBJ2-2; D call uncertain. The CDR3 sequence is 16 residues long. The germline gives CDR1 SGHTS, CDR2 YDEGEE. Deletions cut 3 bases from V and 2 bases from J, with 14 bases between. The CDR3 protein is CASSSTRIINTGELFF. CDR3 nucleotide sequence: TGTGCCAGCAGCTCTACACGCATCATTAACACCGGGGAGCTGTTTTTT.

This clone was seen a few times. The gene calls are TRBV4-1 and TRBJ2-6; 13 bases align to TRBD2. In germline, CDR1 is MGHRA, CDR2 YSYEKL. This CDR3 spans 18 amino acids. V shed 4 bases and J 1 base; nucleotides not matched to a gene: 4. CDR3: CASSRGLAGVSGANVLTF. The CDR3, as DNA: TGCGCCAGCAGCCGCGGACTAGCGGGGGTGTCTGGGGCCAACGTCCTGACTTTC.

The chain joins TRBV2 to TRBJ1-1, with D perhaps matching TRBD1 (6 bases). Germline loops: CDR1 SNHLY, CDR2 FYNNEI. Trimming shortened V by 6 bases and J by 1 base, and 15 bases separated the two germline ends. This CDR3 has 15 amino acids. In nucleotides, the CDR3 is TGTGCCAGCAGCTGGGAAAAGGGGGAGAACACTGAAGCTTTCTTT. Protein: CASSWEKGENTEAFF.

This chain links TRBV10-3 with TRBJ1-5, with TRBD1 identical over 8 bases. Looked up from germline, CDR1 is ENHRY and CDR2 is SYGVKD. CDR3 length: 13 amino acids. V trimming: 4 bases; J trimming: 6 bases; junction bases outside the gene matches: 2. Here the CDR3 reads CAISVDRGQPQHF. The CDR3 bases are TGTGCCATCAGTGTCGACAGGGGTCAGCCCCAGCATTTT.

The V call is TRBV5-3, the J call TRBJ2-5; TRBD1 aligns across 8 bases. TRBV5-3 qualifies as an ORF whose function is uncertain. Trimming cost V 1 base and J 2 bases; bases outside gene matches: 7. CDR3 length: 16 residues. The CDR3 protein is CARSLFGDRLQETQYF. Here the CDR3 DNA reads TGTGCCAGAAGCTTGTTTGGGGACAGGCTACAAGAGACCCAGTACTTC.

The chain employs TRBV25-1 and TRBJ1-6, with D unresolved. V was clipped by 4 bases and J by 7 bases, with 8 bases between them. The germline CDR1 and CDR2 sequences are MGHDK and SYGVNS. This CDR3 contains 13 residues. CDR3 sequence reads: CASSVGPNSPLHF. Here the CDR3 DNA reads TGTGCCAGCAGTGTTGGCCCCAATTCACCCCTCCACTTT.

The chain's CDR3 is CASSPETGTSGSEQFF. The CDR3 DNA follows: TGCGCCAGCAGCCCGGAGACCGGGACTAGCGGGAGTGAGCAGTTCTTC. This chain joins TRBV4-3 and TRBJ2-1; 14 nucleotides match TRBD2. V lost 4 bases and J lost 9; bases outside the gene matches: 8. The CDR3 spans 16 residues. CDR1 and CDR2 (germline): LGHNA, YSLEER.

The chain couples TRBV5-6 to TRBJ1-5; unclear D gene. Germline values: CDR1 SGHDT, CDR2 YYEEEE. The CDR3 consists of 14 residues. V lost 1 base, J lost 6 bases, and 11 bases lay in between. This chain's CDR3 is CASSLFPSGQPQHF. CDR3 nucleotide sequence: TGTGCCAGCAGCTTGTTTCCGAGCGGTCAGCCCCAGCATTTT.

This sequence joins TRBV6-1 and TRBJ2-3, with 10 bases aligning to TRBD1. This CDR3 is built from 14 residues. The germline V gene encodes CDR1 MNHNS and CDR2 SASEGT. The V segment lost 6 bases and the J segment 1 base; nucleotides outside the gene matches: 1. The CDR3, as DNA: TGTGCCAGCAGGGACAGGGGGGGCACAGATACGCAGTATTTT. Protein: CASRDRGGTDTQYF.

V and J are TRBV7-9 and TRBJ2-1, with TRBD1 matching over 9 bases. The CDR3 consists of 15 residues. Trimming removed 1 base from V and 4 bases from J; junction bases left unmatched: 2. The germline V gene encodes CDR1 SEHNR and CDR2 FQNEAQ (reference sequence). CDR3 sequence reads: CASSLVGQGYNEQFF. CDR3 DNA sequence: TGTGCCAGCAGCTTAGTGGGACAGGGTTACAATGAGCAGTTCTTC.

The chain couples TRBV4-3 to TRBJ2-1; 7 bases map to TRBD1. Germline-derived CDR1 and CDR2 are LGHNA and YSLEER. CDR3 length: 14 amino acids. The J segment lost 7 bases and the V segment lost 1 base, leaving 4 bases of the junction unmatched. The CDR3 bases are TGCGCCAGCAGCCAAGCCTCACAGGGGAATGAGCAGTTCTTC. Residues: CASSQASQGNEQFF.

V usage is TRBV4-3 and J usage is TRBJ1-5, with D uncertain. The CDR3 sequence is 15 residues long. Trimming cost V 2 bases and J 3 bases, with 11 bases left between them. Germline assignment: CDR1 LGHNA and CDR2 YSLEER. CDR3 sequence: CASSQSRGYNQPQHF. CDR3 sequence (DNA): TGCGCCAGCAGCCAATCCCGGGGTTACAATCAGCCCCAGCATTTT.

The genes are TRBV6-4 and TRBJ2-1; weak D call: TRBD2 (6 bases). With 5 bases removed from V and 6 bases from J, the gap between germline ends came to 11 bases. The V gene's germline CDR1 is MRHNA and CDR2 SNTAGT. CDR3 length: 13 residues. The CDR3 is CASSYGRGNEQFF. CDR3 DNA sequence: TGTGCCAGCAGTTACGGGAGAGGCAATGAGCAGTTCTTC.

This chain joins TRBV4-2 and TRBJ1-1, with D unclear. Trimming took 3 bases from V and 2 from J, leaving 19 bases between them. Germline CDR1 reads LGHNA; CDR2 reads YNFKEQ. This CDR3 comprises 17 residues. CDR3 in amino acids: CASSHPGLSLRNTEAFF. The CDR3 DNA follows: TGTGCCAGCAGCCATCCCGGCCTTTCATTAAGAAACACTGAAGCTTTCTTT.

With regard to this clone: This sample also contains other DNA sequences that code for the same CDR3. The V call is TRBV5-4, the J call TRBJ1-2; 9 nucleotides line up with TRBD1. CDR1 is SGHNT and CDR2 is YYREEE in the germline V gene (reference sequence). CDR3 length: 13 residues. The V and J ends lost 1 base and 6 bases, in that order; junction bases with no gene match: 1. The CDR3 region is CASSLTGGDGYTF. CDR3 coding DNA: TGTGCCAGCAGCTTGACAGGGGGCGATGGCTACACCTTC.

This sequence joins TRBV7-2 and TRBJ1-1; possibly TRBD1 for D (6 bases). This CDR3 region has 13 residues. Germline V lookup: CDR1 SGHTA, CDR2 FQGNSA. V lost 1 base and J lost 7, with 10 bases in between. CDR3 sequence (DNA): TGTGCCAGCAGCTTAGGTAACAGGGATGAAGCTTTCTTT. This codes for CASSLGNRDEAFF.

V and J are TRBV20-1 and TRBJ1-1; D unclear. There are 10 residues in the CDR3. The germline gives CDR1 DFQATT, CDR2 SNEGSKA (reference sequence). Trimming took off 4 bases at V and 6 bases at J, with 6 bases between the two ends. The CDR3 here is CSANLPEAFF. The CDR3 bases are TGCAGTGCTAACCTCCCTGAAGCTTTCTTT.

The chain has TRBV5-3 and TRBJ2-6; 10 nucleotides align to TRBD2. TRBV5-3 counts as an open reading frame of uncertain function. The CDR3 is made up of 18 amino acids. The V gene end was trimmed by 1 base and the J gene end by 3 bases; junction bases not matched to a gene: 7. CDR3 sequence (DNA): TGTGCCAGAAGCTTGTACAAGCGGGAGGGCCGTGGGGCCAACGTCCTGACTTTC. This sequence encodes CARSLYKREGRGANVLTF.

The CDR3 region is CASSGTGTIGSDTQYF. The DNA of the CDR3 is TGTGCCAGCAGTGGTACAGGGACTATTGGGTCAGATACGCAGTATTTT. This chain connects TRBV6-6 to TRBJ2-3; D possibly corresponds to TRBD2 (7 bases). The germline V and J ends were trimmed by 5 bases and 4 bases, with 19 bases remaining between them. This CDR3 is 16 amino acids long. CDR1 is MNHNY and CDR2 is SVGAGI in the germline V gene (reference sequence).

V gene TRBV19 combines with J gene TRBJ2-1; TRBD2 matches at 8 bases. Germline V gene lookup returns CDR1 LNHDA and CDR2 SQIVND (reference sequence). Unmatched junction bases numbered 9, after V lost 5 bases and J lost 6 bases. The CDR3 loop spans 15 amino acids. For the CDR3, the DNA is TGTGCCAGTAGTGCTCGGCGGGGGGCGACCAATGAGCAGTTCTTC. Its translation: CASSARRGATNEQFF.